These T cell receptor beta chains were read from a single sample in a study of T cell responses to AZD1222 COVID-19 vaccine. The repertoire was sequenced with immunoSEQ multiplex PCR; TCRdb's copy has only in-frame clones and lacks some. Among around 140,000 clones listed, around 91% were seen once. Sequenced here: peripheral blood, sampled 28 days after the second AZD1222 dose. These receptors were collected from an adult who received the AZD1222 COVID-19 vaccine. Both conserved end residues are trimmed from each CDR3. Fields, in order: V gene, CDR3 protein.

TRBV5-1,ASSPDRQETQY
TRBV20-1,SASPTTDTEAF
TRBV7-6,ASSLETGVLYEQY
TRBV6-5,ASSYGSGTGEIEQF
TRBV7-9,ASSRELSGTDTQY
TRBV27,ASSSGTQPYYGYT
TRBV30,AWSDMGEKLF
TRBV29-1,SVEERRNTIY
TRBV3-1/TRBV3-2,ASSQVVRLAGGEQF
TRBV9,ASSTPTRGEAF
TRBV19,ASRDRDRETEAF
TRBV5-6,ASSLYRGRGYT
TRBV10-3,ATATGVNTEAF
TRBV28,ATATGSVYGYT
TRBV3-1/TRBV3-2,ASSLRQGARPGTEAF
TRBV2,ASSGRGLATNEQF
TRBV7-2,ASTPGGGNQPQH
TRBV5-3,ARSWTGGPII
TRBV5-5,ASSLAEGPYEQY
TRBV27,ASSFGPEIIPYNEQF
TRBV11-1,ASSLAESTEAF
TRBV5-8,ASSLGTLSSGNTIY
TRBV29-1,SVEGTGGTYGYT
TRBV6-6,ASRSPNGYT
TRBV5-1,ASSLAGGAGNTEAF
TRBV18,ASSRGALRNEQF
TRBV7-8,ASSTGTRNTGELF
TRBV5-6,ASSLIQGAYTGELF
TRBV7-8,ASSLGGLTKGLRLAEAF
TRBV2,ASSPGLAGVDEQF
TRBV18,ASSPSVGTADGYT
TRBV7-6,ASSPSYEQY
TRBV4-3,ASSPQRGGWSWSGYT
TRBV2,ASTTGLGTDTQY
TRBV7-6,ASSLARGEHGYT
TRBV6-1,ANSPNRREPLH
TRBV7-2,ASSLTRQTYGYT
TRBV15,ATSVRRDWADTQY
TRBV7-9,ATMPQGGLRGYT
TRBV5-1,ASSLRGGDTGELF
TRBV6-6,ASSYSPGGAGAF
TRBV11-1,ASSRQDLNTEAF
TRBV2,ASSQGRRQDPYEQY
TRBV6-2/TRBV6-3,ASSYKDREEAF